This passage covers 28 T cell receptor beta chains from one sample sequenced in a study of shared clonotypes between healthy human individuals. Clones were read by immunoSEQ multiplex PCR, and TCRdb kept only the in-frame ones, dropping some. Of some 980,000 clones in the sample, less than 85% are singletons; the top ten hold around 1.4%. What was sequenced was memory CD4+ T cells sorted from blood. Subset reported: CD45RA-negative fraction. The receptors come from a man aged 18 to 29 in good health.

The genes are TRBV10-3 and TRBJ1-2; D gene unclear. V was clipped by 10 bases and J by 1 base, with 19 bases between them. Germline V CDR1 and CDR2: ENHRY, SYGVKD. The CDR3 length is 15 residues. This CDR3 reads CASIPGTSFNYGYTF. CDR3 DNA: TGTGCCAGCATTCCGGGAACAAGCTTTAACTATGGCTACACCTTC.

The V gene is TRBV19, the J gene TRBJ1-1; D is possibly TRBD1 (6 bases). V gave up 6 bases and J gave up 0 bases, with 14 bases separating them. CDR1 is LNHDA and CDR2 is SQIVND in the germline V gene (reference sequence). The CDR3 length is 15 residues. The CDR3 is CASRLTGRLNTEAFF. The CDR3 DNA sequence: TGTGCCAGTAGATTAACAGGGAGATTGAACACTGAAGCTTTCTTT. Looking up the rest from reference TRBV19 and TRBJ1-1 gives the full variable domain: DGGITQSPKYLFRKEGQNVTLSCEQNLNHDAMYWYRQDPGQGLRLIYYSQIVNDFQKGDIAEGYSVSREKKESFPLTVTSAQKNPTAFYLCASRLTGRLNTEAFFGQGTRLTVV.

The J gene is TRBJ2-3, the V gene TRBV16; 8 positions match TRBD2. Germline V gene lookup returns CDR1 KGHSY and CDR2 FQNENV. The CDR3 loop spans 15 amino acids. Trimming removed 4 bases from V and 0 bases from J; junction bases left unmatched: 3. The CDR3 here is CASSRLASSTDTQYF. In DNA, the CDR3 is TGTGCCAGCAGCCGACTAGCGTCTAGCACAGATACGCAGTATTTT.

V gene TRBV14 combines with J gene TRBJ1-1; possible D gene TRBD1, 5 bases. The CDR3 covers 14 residues. CDR1 and CDR2 (germline): SGHDN, FVKESK. V was cut by 0 bases and J by 8 bases, with 13 bases left in between. The CDR3 DNA follows: TGTGCCAGCAGCCAAGAACCAGGGTATAGGGAAGCTTTCTTT. Amino acid sequence: CASSQEPGYREAFF.

Points on this clone: A far bigger clonotype differs at one base, so this is likely a read error. The gene calls are TRBV6-5 and TRBJ1-1, with 7 positions matching TRBD1. Losses at the gene ends were 6 bases for V and 1 base for J; bases not matched to a gene: 2. The CDR3 extends over 13 amino acids. Germline V gives CDR1 MNHEY, CDR2 SVGAGI. The CDR3: CASRRQGNTEAFF. DNA for the CDR3: TGTGCCAGCAGACGACAGGGGAACACTGAAGCTTTCTTT.

V and J are TRBV6-5 and TRBJ2-1; D remains ambiguous. The CDR3 loop spans 12 amino acids. V shed 4 bases and J shed 4 bases, with 5 bases lying between them. CDR1 MNHEY and CDR2 SVGAGI come from the germline V gene. The CDR3 DNA follows: TGTGCCAGCAGTTCTATATACAATGAGCAGTTCTTC. It yields the protein CASSSIYNEQFF.

The chain carries TRBV5-1 and TRBJ2-7; possible D gene TRBD2, 6 bases. This CDR3 region has 14 residues. In germline, CDR1 is SGHRS, CDR2 YFSETQ. The germline V and J ends were trimmed by 4 bases and 3 bases, with 14 bases remaining between them. The CDR3 protein is CASSRRELGYEQYF. The CDR3 coding sequence is TGCGCCAGCAGCAGGCGGGAATTGGGCTACGAGCAGTACTTC.

The rearrangement joins TRBV5-6 to TRBJ2-2; 7 nucleotides align to TRBD2. Germline CDR1 is SGHDT and CDR2 is YYEEEE. This CDR3 is built from 15 residues. The trim removed 1 base at V and 4 bases at J, leaving 4 bases unmatched. For the CDR3, the DNA is TGTGCCAGCAGCTTGCCCGGGAGGAGCACCGGGGAGCTGTTTTTT. Translation gives CASSLPGRSTGELFF. Combining the CDR3 with reference TRBV5-6 and TRBJ2-2 gives the whole variable domain DAGVTQSPTHLIKTRGQQVTLRCSPKSGHDTVSWYQQALGQGPQFIFQYYEEEERQRGNFPDRFSGHQFPNYSSELNVNALLLGDSALYLCASSLPGRSTGELFFGEGSRLTVL.

The J gene is TRBJ1-5, the V gene TRBV6-5; D is unresolved. Germline assignment: CDR1 MNHEY and CDR2 SVGAGI. V dropped 1 base and J dropped 3 bases, with 4 bases sitting between them. CDR3 size: 13 residues. This chain's CDR3 is CASSYLPNQPQHF. The CDR3 DNA reads as TGTGCCAGCAGTTACTTACCCAATCAGCCCCAGCATTTT.

The rearrangement links TRBV30 to TRBJ2-2; 13 positions match TRBD2. The CDR3 is 16 amino acids. Germline-derived CDR1 and CDR2 are GTSNPN and SVGIG (reference sequence). Losses at the gene ends were 3 bases for V and 7 bases for J; bases not matched to a gene: 8. The DNA for the CDR3 is TGTGCCTGGAGCGCCACTAGCGGGGGGGCAGTCGGGGAGCTGTTTTTT. Protein: CAWSATSGGAVGELFF.

This chain uses TRBV7-2 with TRBJ1-2; 9 nucleotides agree with TRBD1. CDR3 length equals 15 residues. V lost 1 base and J lost 7; bases outside the gene matches: 7. The V gene's germline CDR1 is SGHTA and CDR2 FQGNSA. The CDR3 DNA reads TGTGCCAGCAGCTTAGATGGGGACAGGGCTTCTGGCTACACCTTC. It encodes CASSLDGDRASGYTF.

The J gene is TRBJ2-6, the V gene TRBV30, with D unresolved. Looked up from germline, CDR1 is GTSNPN and CDR2 is SVGIG (reference sequence). The CDR3 loop spans 14 amino acids. Trimming removed 3 bases at V and 1 base at J, with 7 bases between. Here the CDR3 DNA reads TGTGCCTGGAGCCTAGGATCTGGGGCCAACGTCCTGACTTTC. It specifies CAWSLGSGANVLTF.

This clone was seen a single time. The V call is TRBV28, the J call TRBJ1-2; the match to TRBD1 covers 9 bases. There are 14 residues in the CDR3. V gave up 5 bases and J gave up 9 bases; unmatched junction bases: 10. Looked up from germline, CDR1 is MDHEN and CDR2 is SYDVKM. CDR3 loop: CASSQEQGARSYTF. The CDR3 coding sequence is TGTGCCAGCAGTCAAGAACAGGGGGCGCGTAGCTACACCTTC.

This clone was detected only a few times. J is TRBJ2-7 and V is TRBV6-1; D might be TRBD1 or TRBD2, each matching 5 bases. CDR1 is MNHNS, CDR2 SASEGT, per germline. The CDR3 sequence is 15 residues long. Trimming removed 1 base at V and 4 bases at J, with 14 bases between. The CDR3 loop is CASSEDWGKWYEQYF. The CDR3 DNA reads as TGTGCCAGCAGTGAAGACTGGGGGAAGTGGTACGAGCAGTACTTC.

This chain joins TRBV6-1 and TRBJ2-2; a possible D gene is TRBD1 (5 bases). This CDR3 is 14 amino acids long. Trimming shortened V by 6 bases and J by 7 bases, and 15 bases separated the two germline ends. Per germline, CDR1 MNHNS and CDR2 SASEGT. This CDR3 reads CASSVTYRIGELFF. The CDR3 DNA is TGTGCCAGCAGCGTTACCTACAGGATCGGGGAGCTGTTTTTT.

The chain uses TRBV10-3 and TRBJ2-7, with 8 bases that match TRBD2. This CDR3 contains 15 residues. In germline, CDR1 is ENHRY, CDR2 SYGVKD. The V and J ends lost 2 bases and 1 base, in that order; junction bases with no gene match: 4. CDR3 protein: CAISEEGLGSYEQYF. Written as DNA, the CDR3 is TGTGCCATCAGTGAGGAGGGACTAGGGTCCTACGAGCAGTACTTC.

The chain recombines TRBV7-3 with TRBJ2-1; 8 bases match TRBD1. The CDR3 contains 15 residues. Per the germline V gene, CDR1 is SGHTA and CDR2 is FQGTGA. J gave up 3 bases and V 3 bases, and 4 bases lay outside the gene matches. Written as DNA, the CDR3 is TGTGCCAGCAGCTTTGACAGGGGAGGCTACAATGAGCAGTTCTTC. Its translation: CASSFDRGGYNEQFF.

V usage is TRBV11-2 and J usage is TRBJ2-5; the D gene is possibly TRBD1 (6 bases). Per germline, CDR1 SGHAT and CDR2 FQNNGV. CDR3 length: 15 amino acids. V lost 1 base to trimming and J lost 0 bases, with 9 bases between them. CDR3 amino acids: CASSLGDRNQETQYF. The CDR3 nucleotides read TGTGCCAGCAGCTTAGGTGACAGGAACCAAGAGACCCAGTACTTC.

This clone is a singleton in its sample. The same CDR3 can be traced to other DNA sequences in this sample. The V call is TRBV6-1, the J call TRBJ1-6; D gene unclear. The CDR3 extends over 14 amino acids. Germline-derived CDR1 and CDR2 are MNHNS and SASEGT. The V and J ends lost 3 bases and 0 bases respectively, with 3 bases between them. CDR3 DNA sequence: TGTGCCAGCAGTGATAGCTCCTATAATTCACCCCTCCACTTT. Translation: CASSDSSYNSPLHF.

A single count supports this clone. The chain recombines TRBV5-4 with TRBJ2-1; D unresolved. The V end lost 1 base, the J end lost 4 bases, and 12 bases lay between the germline ends. The CDR3 sequence is 15 residues long. Germline CDR1 reads SGHNT; CDR2 reads YYREEE (reference sequence). The CDR3 reads CASSLKGFEYNEQFF. CDR3 bases: TGTGCCAGCAGCTTGAAGGGCTTCGAGTACAATGAGCAGTTCTTC.

This rearrangement joins TRBV5-6 to TRBJ2-7; D is perhaps TRBD1 or TRBD2 (5 bases each). Germline CDR1 SGHDT, CDR2 YYEEEE. V dropped 4 bases and J dropped 2 bases, with 16 bases sitting between them. The CDR3 totals 15 residues. This chain's CDR3 is CASSLPIGGTYEQYF. The CDR3 region has the DNA TGTGCCAGCAGCCTCCCAATTGGGGGAACCTACGAGCAGTACTTC.

This chain uses TRBV28 with TRBJ1-1; TRBD1 aligns across 7 bases. Germline assignment: CDR1 MDHEN and CDR2 SYDVKM. The CDR3 spans 15 residues. J was trimmed by 0 bases and V by 4 bases; bases with no gene match: 5. CDR3 nucleotide sequence: TGTGCCAGCAGTTCCCGACAGGGAATGAACACTGAAGCTTTCTTT. Translation: CASSSRQGMNTEAFF.

The rearrangement joins TRBV4-1 to TRBJ1-3; D is uncertain. Trimming pared 0 bases from V and 0 bases from J, leaving 12 bases between. Germline V gives CDR1 MGHRA, CDR2 YSYEKL. The CDR3 spans 17 residues. In DNA, the CDR3 is TGCGCCAGCAGCCAAGAAGGCAACCTACTCTCTGGAAACACCATATATTTT. It specifies CASSQEGNLLSGNTIYF.

The chain carries TRBV19 and TRBJ2-6; no reliable D call. Germline CDR1 is LNHDA and CDR2 is SQIVND (reference sequence). The V end lost 11 bases, the J end lost 0 bases, and 11 bases lay between the germline ends. The CDR3 is 14 amino acids. The CDR3 region has the DNA TGTGCCTGTTCGGCAGTCTCTGGGGCCAACGTCCTGACTTTC. This sequence encodes CACSAVSGANVLTF.

This clone was counted only a few times. Only one base separates this from a far larger clonotype, so it likely reflects a read error. The chain couples TRBV11-2 to TRBJ1-2; 8 positions match TRBD1. This CDR3 has 13 amino acids. Per germline, CDR1 SGHAT and CDR2 FQNNGV. Losses at the gene ends were 5 bases for V and 4 bases for J; bases not matched to a gene: 3. CDR3 nucleotide sequence: TGTGCCAGCAGCGCCGGACAGGGCTATGGCTACACCTTC. This translates into CASSAGQGYGYTF.

The chain uses TRBV18 and TRBJ2-7; D is possibly TRBD1 (6 bases). Trimming shortened V by 2 bases and J by 4 bases, and 12 bases separated the two germline ends. CDR1 is KGHSH and CDR2 is LQKENI in the germline V gene. The CDR3 is made up of 14 amino acids. For the CDR3, the DNA is TGTGCCAGCTCACCAATAAGGACAGAATACGAGCAGTACTTC. Protein: CASSPIRTEYEQYF.

This clone has more than one count but fewer than ten. V usage is TRBV19 and J usage is TRBJ2-7; D is perhaps TRBD2 (6 bases). Germline CDR1 is LNHDA and CDR2 is SQIVND (reference sequence). CDR3 length: 14 amino acids. V lost 4 bases to trimming and J lost 1 base, with 11 bases between them. The CDR3 bases are TGTGCCAGTAGTACCGGGACTGGGTCCTACGAGCAGTACTTC. This translates into CASSTGTGSYEQYF.

This clone appeared many times. This sequence joins TRBV18 and TRBJ2-5; 7 positions match TRBD2. From germline, CDR1 is KGHSH and CDR2 LQKENI. The CDR3 is 17 amino acids. Trimming took 6 bases from V and 5 from J; bases not matched to a gene: 18. CDR3 residues: CASSRQASGSLGETQYF. DNA of the CDR3: TGTGCCAGCTCGCGACAAGCTAGCGGTTCTCTGGGGGAGACCCAGTACTTC.